The source of this T cell receptor beta chain is a study of vaccination and CD4 T cells after COVID-19. Concerning this clonotype itself: Antigen unknown.

This CDR3 region has 12 residues. V lost 3 bases to trimming and J lost 5 bases, with 11 bases between them. In germline, CDR1 is DFQATT, CDR2 SNEGSKA (reference sequence). As to treatment: approximately 11-day PBMC culture with coronavirus spike peptide pools or control peptides (ViraFEST assay). Oncomine TCR Beta short-read sequencing was applied to DNA from cultured CD4+ T cells. One entry per CDR3 protein results from TCRdb running MiXCR on the PCR reads. The top ten hold 10% of the sample, which has 13,000 to 15,000 distinct CDR3 sequences, approximately 53% seen once. This sample comprised CD4+ T cells from blood, cultured in vitro, obtained before SARS-CoV-2 vaccination. J is TRBJ2-7 and V is TRBV20-1, with D perhaps TRBD2 (6 bases). This TCR was recovered from a human donor who had recovered from COVID-19. The CDR3 reads CSASGSPHEQYF. The CDR3 DNA reads TGCAGTGCTAGCGGGAGTCCCCACGAGCAGTACTTC.